These 21 T cell receptor beta chains originate from one sample sequenced in a study of T cell repertoires in cytomegalovirus infection. One entry per CDR3 protein, called by TCRdb with MiXCR from the reads. The repertoire holds more than 75,000 distinct CDR3 sequences, approximately 30% seen once, with 71% in the top ten. These receptors' targets are unknown. The sample here was CD8+ T cells from cultured PBMCs, taken from culture after CMV antigen stimulation. The receptors were gathered from a human donor in good health (CMV status not recorded). Some clones in this sample may be carry-over from other donors' samples.

This clonotype was counted ten times or more. V usage is TRBV20-1 and J usage is TRBJ2-3; D gene uncertain. Germline loops: CDR1 DFQATT, CDR2 SNEGSKA (reference sequence). V was trimmed by 5 bases and J by 5 bases, leaving 20 bases between them. The CDR3 runs 15 residues. CDR3 protein: CSAGAGVTLGDTQYF. The CDR3 DNA sequence: TGCAGTGCTGGCGCCGGCGTGACCCTCGGAGATACGCAGTATTTT.

V is TRBV4-1 and J is TRBJ2-7; D gene ambiguous. V was trimmed by 0 bases and J by 5 bases, leaving 14 bases between them. CDR1 MGHRA and CDR2 YSYEKL come from the germline V gene. The CDR3 covers 15 residues. CDR3 DNA sequence: TGCGCCAGCAGCCAAGAGTCCGGGTTGGTTGACGAGCAGTACTTC. Amino acid sequence: CASSQESGLVDEQYF.

The chain recombines TRBV10-2 with TRBJ2-7; tentatively, D is TRBD2 (5 bases). This CDR3 spans 16 amino acids. Trimming removed 0 bases from V and 3 bases from J, with 15 bases in between. CDR1 is WSHSY and CDR2 is SAAADI in the germline V gene. The CDR3 sequence: CASSESRGLPFYEQYF. The CDR3 DNA reads TGCGCCAGCAGTGAGTCGAGAGGACTCCCCTTCTACGAGCAGTACTTC.

The sample holds a few counts of this clonotype. The rearrangement joins TRBV6-6 to TRBJ2-3, with TRBD2 as a possible D gene (7 bases). From germline, CDR1 is MNHNY and CDR2 SVGAGI (reference sequence). The V and J ends lost 2 bases and 0 bases respectively, with 15 bases between them. This CDR3 is built from 17 residues. For the CDR3, the DNA is TGTGCCAGCAGTTACGTAGGGGGGGCGGGTAGCACAGATACGCAGTATTTT. This gives the protein CASSYVGGAGSTDTQYF.

The chain recombines TRBV6-8 with TRBJ1-5; D call uncertain. The CDR3 runs 14 residues. Trimming left V 0 bases short and J 6 bases short, with 9 bases between. CDR1 is MNHGY and CDR2 is SAAAGT in the germline V gene. The CDR3 protein is CASSYSEGGQPQHF. CDR3 nucleotide sequence: TGTGCCAGCAGTTACTCGGAGGGAGGTCAGCCCCAGCATTTT.

There are many counts of this clonotype. CDR3 in DNA: TGTGCCAGCAGCTTGGGGGGACTAGCGGGGTACGAGCAGTACTTC. This gives the protein CASSLGGLAGYEQYF. This chain uses TRBV5-4 with TRBJ2-7; 13 nucleotides match TRBD2. V dropped 0 bases and J dropped 4; count of bases not matched to a gene: 1. The CDR3 extends over 15 amino acids. The germline CDR1 and CDR2 sequences are SGHNT and YYREEE (reference sequence). The full variable domain, in which reference TRBV5-4 and TRBJ2-7 provide the parts outside the CDR3, is ETGVTQSPTHLIKTRGQQVTLRCSSQSGHNTVSWYQQALGQGPQFIFQYYREEENGRGNFPPRFSGLQFPNYSSELNVNALELDDSALYLCASSLGGLAGYEQYFGPGTRLTVT.

The rearrangement uses TRBV7-6 and TRBJ1-5, with 10 bases lining up with TRBD1. Trimming at V came to 5 bases and at J to 7 bases, leaving 8 bases not matched to a gene. CDR1 and CDR2 from the germline V gene are SGHVS and FNYEAQ. The CDR3 sequence is 15 residues long. CDR3 sequence reads: CASSPGQGVGQPQHF. The CDR3 coding sequence is TGTGCCAGCAGCCCCGGACAGGGGGTAGGGCAGCCCCAGCATTTT.

This chain joins TRBV12-3 or TRBV12-4 and TRBJ1-1; 7 nucleotides match TRBD1. V lost 5 bases, J lost 2 bases, and 5 bases stayed unmatched. The CDR3 is made up of 14 amino acids. CDR3 loop: CASSKQGFNTEAFF. The CDR3 bases are TGTGCCAGCAGTAAACAGGGGTTTAACACTGAAGCTTTCTTT.

V is TRBV7-3 and J is TRBJ1-1, with D hard to call. V lost 6 bases and J 1 base, leaving 12 bases between the germline ends. The CDR3 loop spans 14 amino acids. Germline CDR1 SGHTA, CDR2 FQGTGA. Here the CDR3 reads CASSLEGPNTEAFF. The CDR3 DNA is TGTGCCAGCAGTTTAGAAGGCCCGAACACTGAAGCTTTCTTT.

The rearrangement uses TRBV2 and TRBJ1-1; TRBD1 might be the D (5 bases). The CDR3 contains 14 residues. V was trimmed by 6 bases and J by 4 bases, leaving 15 bases between them. The germline gives CDR1 SNHLY, CDR2 FYNNEI. The CDR3 reads CASSSGTKGTEAFF. The CDR3, as DNA: TGTGCCAGCAGCTCCGGGACCAAGGGCACTGAAGCTTTCTTT.

This chain uses TRBV24-1 with TRBJ2-2, with D unresolved. The V and J ends lost 1 base and 3 bases respectively, with 2 bases between them. This CDR3 region has 13 residues. The germline V gene has CDR1 KGHDR and CDR2 SFDVKD. The CDR3 region is CATSDFDTGELFF. CDR3 DNA sequence: TGTGCCACCAGTGATTTCGACACCGGGGAGCTGTTTTTT.

In this sample, this clonotype turned up a few times. CDR3 sequence reads: CASVVDSSYNSPLHF. Here the CDR3 DNA reads TGTGCCAGTGTCGTCGACAGCTCCTATAATTCACCCCTCCACTTT. This chain connects TRBV6-5 to TRBJ1-6; perhaps TRBD1 as D (5 bases). From germline, CDR1 is MNHEY and CDR2 SVGAGI. The V and J ends lost 9 bases and 0 bases respectively, with 12 bases between them. The CDR3 extends over 15 amino acids.

This clonotype was detected once. This rearrangement joins TRBV20-1 to TRBJ2-4; 9 nucleotides line up with TRBD1. V lost 4 bases and J lost 6; bases outside the gene matches: 7. Germline-derived CDR1 and CDR2 are DFQATT and SNEGSKA (reference sequence). CDR3 length equals 14 residues. The CDR3 spells CSATPTTGGNIQYF. CDR3 in DNA: TGCAGTGCTACCCCCACGACAGGGGGAAACATTCAGTACTTC.

This clonotype occurred a few times. This rearrangement joins TRBV28 to TRBJ2-7, with D maybe TRBD1 (5 bases). Trimming left V 4 bases short and J 0 bases short, with 10 bases between. The germline gives CDR1 MDHEN, CDR2 SYDVKM. This CDR3 spans 14 amino acids. CDR3 residues: CASSSYRFSYEQYF. The CDR3 DNA follows: TGTGCCAGCAGTTCCTACAGGTTCTCCTACGAGCAGTACTTC. The entire variable domain, with the rest obtained from reference TRBV28 and TRBJ2-7, is as follows: DVKVTQSSRYLVKRTGEKVFLECVQDMDHENMFWYRQDPGLGLRLIYFSYDVKMKEKGDIPEGYSVSREKKERFSLILESASTNQTSMYLCASSSYRFSYEQYFGPGTRLTVT.

This clonotype was counted many times. V and J are TRBV12-3 or TRBV12-4 and TRBJ2-1, with D perhaps TRBD1 (5 bases). The V gene lost 5 bases and the J gene lost 0 bases, with 8 bases spanning the gap. The CDR3 totals 14 residues. CDR3 nucleotides: TGTGCCAGCAGTAAGGGGTCCTCCTACAATGAGCAGTTCTTC. It yields the protein CASSKGSSYNEQFF.

This clonotype was recorded a few times. The V and J genes are TRBV12-5 and TRBJ1-6, with a possible D match to TRBD1 (6 bases). Trimming shortened V by 2 bases and J by 9 bases, and 11 bases separated the two germline ends. The CDR3 covers 14 residues. CDR1 is LGHNT, CDR2 FRNRAP, per germline. The CDR3 protein is CASGLTGTLSPLHF. In DNA, the CDR3 is TGTGCTAGTGGTTTGACCGGGACACTTTCACCCCTCCACTTT.

This clonotype occurred a few times. The chain has TRBV12-3 or TRBV12-4 and TRBJ2-3, with D hard to call. The CDR3 spans 14 residues. V lost 1 base and J lost 0, with 5 bases in between. Written as DNA, the CDR3 is TGTGCCAGCAGTTTAGTCCTCAGCACAGATACGCAGTATTTT. Amino acids: CASSLVLSTDTQYF.

The table lists this clonotype with a few counts. The chain employs TRBV6-6 and TRBJ1-2, with a tentative D call TRBD1 (5 bases). Germline V gene sequence: CDR1 MNHNY, CDR2 SVGAGI (reference sequence). V gave up 6 bases and J gave up 4 bases, with 18 bases separating them. The CDR3 covers 15 residues. The CDR3 is CASRPRDGRSYGYTF. CDR3 nucleotide sequence: TGTGCCAGCAGACCAAGGGACGGGCGAAGCTATGGCTACACCTTC.

This clonotype has more than one count but fewer than ten. J is TRBJ2-1 and V is TRBV2; TRBD1 aligns across 10 bases. V shed 6 bases, J shed 9 bases, and the junction held 8 bases outside the gene matches. CDR1 and CDR2 from the germline V gene are SNHLY and FYNNEI. CDR3 length equals 14 residues. In nucleotides, the CDR3 is TGTGCCAGCAGGGAGAGACAGGGGGCTGGTGAGCAGTTCTTC. Its protein is CASRERQGAGEQFF.

The genes are TRBV7-9 and TRBJ1-1, with D unclear. Trimming took off 5 bases at V and 0 bases at J, with 10 bases between the two ends. The CDR3 consists of 14 residues. Germline V gene sequence: CDR1 SEHNR, CDR2 FQNEAQ (reference sequence). CDR3 in amino acids: CASSPNLMNTEAFF. The CDR3 DNA reads TGTGCCAGCAGCCCAAACCTCATGAACACTGAAGCTTTCTTT.

This clonotype was seen many times. This chain connects TRBV18 to TRBJ1-1, with 9 bases that match TRBD1. CDR1 KGHSH and CDR2 LQKENI come from the germline V gene. V dropped 4 bases and J dropped 5; count of bases not matched to a gene: 5. The CDR3 has 14 residues. In DNA form, the CDR3 reads TGTGCCAGCTCACGGGATGGACAGGGGACTGAAGCTTTCTTT. It is translated as CASSRDGQGTEAFF.